This is a list of T cell receptor beta chains from one sample in a study of CXCR3 chemokines and chemotherapy response in bladder cancer. Each CDR3 protein is one row after TCRdb ran MiXCR on the PCR reads. The sample contains about 5,000 distinct CDR3 sequences, 13% to 15% of which appear only once. This material was obtained from a patient whose treatment included neoadjuvant chemotherapy. Source of these receptors: a human donor with bladder cancer that responded to neoadjuvant chemotherapy. The CDR3 runs from the conserved cysteine through the conserved F or W. A D gene is named only where the DNA matches it firmly. The size field is filled for only some rows; it gives once, few, many or a size class.

TRBJ2-3,TRBV5-4,TRBD2,20,medium-sized,TGTGCCAGCAGCTTGGGCCGACTAGCGGGAGGCCCCTTTAGCACAGATACGCAGTATTTT,CASSLGRLAGGPFSTDTQYF
TRBJ2-1,TRBV7-9,.,11,.,TGTGCCAGCAGCTTTGTTGGTGGCGAGTTCTTC,CASSFVGGEFF
TRBJ1-2,TRBV27,.,11,many,TGTGCCAGCGGGCCTTCAGGACGCCCGGTATTC,CASGPSGRPVF
TRBJ1-6,TRBV28,TRBD1,16,medium-sized,TGTGCCAGCAGTTTACCACAGGGGGCCTATAATTCACCCCTCCACTTT,CASSLPQGAYNSPLHF
TRBJ1-5,TRBV6-1,.,15,medium-sized,TGTGCCAGCAGTGAACGTGGGGGCTTAAGTCAGCCCCAGCATTTT,CASSERGGLSQPQHF
TRBJ2-1,TRBV10-3,.,15,medium-sized,TGTGCCATCAGCGGCGTGGGTCCCGCAAACAATGAGCAGTTCTTC,CAISGVGPANNEQFF
TRBJ1-2,TRBV6-1,.,12,medium-sized,TGTGCCAGCAGTGAACCAGGCTATGGCTACACCTTC,CASSEPGYGYTF
TRBJ1-1,TRBV27,.,11,few,TGTGCCAGCAGATCTTACACTGAAGCTTTCTTT,CASRSYTEAFF
TRBJ2-2,TRBV7-9,TRBD2,19,medium-sized,TGTGCCAGCAGCTTAGGGCTAGCGGGAGGAAACTTGAACACCGGGGAGCTGTTTTTT,CASSLGLAGGNLNTGELFF
TRBJ1-2,TRBV5-4,.,15,many,TGTGCCAGCAGCTTGGGAGGGGGGCGGAGAGATGGCTACACCTTC,CASSLGGGRRDGYTF
TRBJ1-1,TRBV10-3,TRBD1,13,medium-sized,TGTGCCATCAGAGGGGACAGCTACACTGAAGCTTTCTTT,CAIRGDSYTEAFF
TRBJ2-1,TRBV12-5,TRBD2,16,medium-sized,TGTGCTAGTGGTTTGGGCCAAGCGGGAGGCCGGGATGAGCAGTTCTTC,CASGLGQAGGRDEQFF
TRBJ2-3,TRBV11-3,.,16,many,TGTGCCAGCAGCACAAGGGTGGGCAGGGGCACAGATACGCAGTATTTT,CASSTRVGRGTDTQYF
TRBJ2-3,TRBV12-3/TRBV12-4,.,12,many,TGTGCCAGCAGTCCCACAGGGTTGGCGCAGTATTTT,CASSPTGLAQYF
TRBJ2-3,TRBV12-3/TRBV12-4,.,15,many,TGTGCCAGCAGTTTAGTAGATTTGGGGTCCGATACGCAGTATTTT,CASSLVDLGSDTQYF
TRBJ1-3,TRBV19,.,11,many,TGTGCCAGTAGTCCCGGAAACACCATATATTTT,CASSPGNTIYF
TRBJ2-1,TRBV6-5,TRBD2,17,.,TGTGCCAGCAGTTACTTCCCCCTGGCTAGCGGGAGCAATGAGCAGTTCTTC,CASSYFPLASGSNEQFF
TRBJ1-1,TRBV6-5,.,15,medium-sized,TGTGCCAGCAGTTACGCTCTAAGTGGGGACACTGAAGCTTTCTTT,CASSYALSGDTEAFF
TRBJ2-3,TRBV7-2,.,14,medium-sized,TGTGCCAGCAGCTTATCGCGAAGCACAGATACGCAGTATTTT,CASSLSRSTDTQYF
TRBJ2-1,TRBV30,.,15,many,TGTGCCTGGAGGGGGACGAGCGGAGACTACAATGAGCAGTTCTTC,CAWRGTSGDYNEQFF
TRBJ1-1,TRBV27,.,15,many,TGTGCCAGCAGACCAGCGGGGCGAATGAACACTGAAGCTTTCTTT,CASRPAGRMNTEAFF
TRBJ2-5,TRBV30,.,12,many,TGTGCCTGGTTGGGGGGCGAGGGGACCCAGTACTTC,CAWLGGEGTQYF
TRBJ1-6,TRBV27,.,18,many,TGTGCCAGCAGTTTATCGAAGGACAGCGCCTTTTATAATTCACCCCTCCACTTT,CASSLSKDSAFYNSPLHF
TRBJ2-3,TRBV30,TRBD2,17,medium-sized,TGTGCCTGGAGGCGGGGGAACCTAGCGGAGGGCACAGATACGCAGTATTTT,CAWRRGNLAEGTDTQYF
TRBJ1-2,TRBV5-6,TRBD1,15,many,TGTGCCAGCAGGGCGGGCAGGGGGCGATGGTATGGCTACACCTTC,CASRAGRGRWYGYTF
TRBJ2-7,TRBV19,TRBD2,16,many,TGTGCCAGTAGTGCCCCGCGGGAGGGCCGGCCCTACGAGCAGTACTTC,CASSAPREGRPYEQYF
TRBJ1-3,TRBV30,.,15,.,TGTGCCTGGAGCCCAGGACAGTTCTCTGGAAACACCATATATTTT,CAWSPGQFSGNTIYF
TRBJ2-3,TRBV15,.,14,many,TGTGCCACCAGCAGGGGGAGAGGGGCAGATACGCAGTATTTT,CATSRGRGADTQYF
TRBJ1-6,TRBV11-3,.,16,many,TGTGCCAGCAGCGCAGGGCAGAGCTCCTATAATTCACCCCTCCACTTT,CASSAGQSSYNSPLHF
TRBJ2-3,TRBV15,TRBD1,15,large,TGTGCCACCAGCAGTCAGGACAGGGGCAAGTATACGCAGTATTTT,CATSSQDRGKYTQYF
TRBJ1-1,TRBV6-5,TRBD1,15,.,TGTGCCAGCAGATCGGGACAGGGGCTGAACACTGAAGCTTTCTTT,CASRSGQGLNTEAFF
TRBJ1-2,TRBV27,TRBD1,16,many,TGTGCCAGCAGTTTAGGAGGGGCAGGGGGCAACTATGGCTACACCTTC,CASSLGGAGGNYGYTF
TRBJ1-2,TRBV4-1,.,15,few,TGCGCCAGCAGCGAAAGTCCGAGATCAAACTATGGCTACACCTTC,CASSESPRSNYGYTF
TRBJ2-7,TRBV12-3/TRBV12-4,TRBD1,16,many,TGTGCCAGCAGTTTAAGGCGACAGGGAAGATCCTACGAGCAGTACTTC,CASSLRRQGRSYEQYF
TRBJ1-6,TRBV6-5,TRBD1,14,many,TGTGCCAGCAGTCCGGGACAGAAGCTTTCACCCCTCCACTTT,CASSPGQKLSPLHF
TRBJ2-5,TRBV20-1,.,12,.,TGCAGTGCTTCTCCGGTGGCAGAGACCCAGTACTTC,CSASPVAETQYF
TRBJ2-7,TRBV6-2/TRBV6-3,.,13,many,TGTGCCAGCAGGAGCCCGGGACCCTACGAGCAGTACTTC,CASRSPGPYEQYF
TRBJ2-1,TRBV29-1,.,12,.,TGCAGCGTTGCGACGGGTGCTAATGAGCAGTTCTTC,CSVATGANEQFF
TRBJ2-7,TRBV12-3/TRBV12-4,.,13,many,TGTGCCAGCACTCCTACATTTCCCGCGAGGCAGTACTTC,CASTPTFPARQYF
TRBJ2-7,TRBV6-6,TRBD2,14,medium-sized,TGTGCCAGCAGTTCATTCGGGGAGGGCGCCGAGCAGTACTTC,CASSSFGEGAEQYF
TRBJ2-1,TRBV20-1,.,16,.,TGCAGTGCTAGCAACTCACCAGGGGAAGGGTACAATGAGCAGTTCTTC,CSASNSPGEGYNEQFF
TRBJ2-2,TRBV7-9,.,15,many,TGTGCCAGTATGCGTCGCACAGGGCGTACCGGGGAGCTGTTTTTT,CASMRRTGRTGELFF
TRBJ1-1,TRBV18,.,14,many,TGTGCCAGCTCACCCGTGTGGGAGGCGAGTGAAGCTTTCTTT,CASSPVWEASEAFF